The 20 T cell receptor beta chains listed next were all sequenced from one sample in a study of blood T cell repertoires in COVID-19 (TCRdb year 2020). The library was generated by the immunoSEQ multiplex PCR assay. TCRdb carries this immuneACCESS record with in-frame sequences only. Its versions omit some clonotypes, under half of them owing to an unresolved V gene in the studies checked, with the rest unexplained. Recorded for this sample are under 200,000 clones; approximately 85% of them occurred a single time. 9.8% of the sample belongs to the ten largest clones. The sequenced material came from peripheral blood. These receptors were taken from a woman older than 75 with acute or convalescent COVID-19.

This sequence joins TRBV7-2 and TRBJ2-2; 8 bases map to TRBD2. Germline CDR1 reads SGHTA; CDR2 reads FQGNSA. This CDR3 comprises 16 residues. J was trimmed by 2 bases and V by 3 bases; bases with no gene match: 5. This CDR3 is CASSFSGTFNTGELFF. CDR3 DNA sequence: TGTGCCAGCAGCTTTAGCGGGACTTTTAACACCGGGGAGCTGTTTTTT.

In this sample, this clone turned up a few times. J is TRBJ2-7 and V is TRBV9; the match to TRBD1 covers 7 bases. The CDR3 length is 15 residues. The germline gives CDR1 SGDLS, CDR2 YYNGEE. The junction had 5 bases not matched to a gene; V was cut back by 0 bases and J by 2 bases. CDR3 residues: CASSVGDTGAYEQYF. The CDR3 DNA follows: TGTGCCAGCAGCGTAGGGGACACAGGGGCCTACGAGCAGTACTTC.

This clone was detected ten times or more. J is TRBJ1-2 and V is TRBV2, with TRBD1 identical over 7 bases. V gave up 6 bases and J gave up 4 bases; unmatched junction bases: 8. The CDR3 is made up of 14 amino acids. Germline V gene lookup returns CDR1 SNHLY and CDR2 FYNNEI. The CDR3 sequence is CASRGQILSYGYTF. CDR3 coding DNA: TGTGCCAGCAGGGGACAGATTCTTTCCTATGGCTACACCTTC.

The chain is built from TRBV18 and TRBJ1-1, with TRBD1 identical over 10 bases. Losses at the gene ends were 2 bases for V and 5 bases for J; bases not matched to a gene: 11. This CDR3 has 17 residues. The germline CDR1 and CDR2 sequences are KGHSH and LQKENI. The CDR3 bases are TGTGCCAGCTCACCAGTCGAGACAGGGGGCACCAGGACTGAAGCTTTCTTT. Its protein product is CASSPVETGGTRTEAFF.

The gene calls are TRBV2 and TRBJ1-2; D not certain. Germline assignment: CDR1 SNHLY and CDR2 FYNNEI. The CDR3 is 13 residues long. Trimming took 0 bases from V and 5 from J, leaving 7 bases between them. This CDR3 is CASSEAGGYGYTF. In nucleotides, the CDR3 is TGTGCCAGCAGTGAAGCCGGAGGATATGGCTACACCTTC. The full variable domain, with the rest looked up from reference TRBV2 and TRBJ1-2, is EPEVTQTPSHQVTQMGQEVILRCVPISNHLYFYWYRQILGQKVEFLVSFYNNEISEKSEIFDDQFSVERPDGSNFTLKIRSTKLEDSAMYFCASSEAGGYGYTFGSGTRLTVV.

The rearrangement joins TRBV12-5 to TRBJ2-7; 13 bases match TRBD2. Germline assignment: CDR1 LGHNT and CDR2 FRNRAP. V dropped 1 base and J dropped 5; count of bases not matched to a gene: 8. CDR3 size: 17 residues. CDR3 residues: CASGLAPTSGRRDEQYF. DNA of the CDR3: TGTGCTAGTGGTTTGGCCCCGACTAGCGGGAGGAGGGACGAGCAGTACTTC.

The chain uses TRBV7-2 and TRBJ2-7; TRBD2 matches 7 bases. The CDR3 is made up of 15 amino acids. V lost 5 bases and J lost 2; bases outside the gene matches: 9. Germline-derived CDR1 and CDR2 are SGHTA and FQGNSA. DNA for the CDR3: TGTGCCAGCAGCCGCCCCCCTAGCGGCACCTACGAGCAGTACTTC. It encodes CASSRPPSGTYEQYF. Based on the CDR3 plus reference TRBV7-2 and TRBJ2-7, the full variable domain is GAGVSQSPSNKVTEKGKDVELRCDPISGHTALYWYRQSLGQGLEFLIYFQGNSAPDKSGLPSDRFSAERTGGSVSTLTIQRTQQEDSAVYLCASSRPPSGTYEQYFGPGTRLTVT.

V usage is TRBV2 and J usage is TRBJ1-1; 10 bases map to TRBD1. The CDR3 runs to 14 residues. The V gene end was trimmed by 5 bases and the J gene end by 4 bases; junction bases not matched to a gene: 4. Germline V gene lookup returns CDR1 SNHLY and CDR2 FYNNEI. The CDR3 protein is CASSPRTGGTEAFF. CDR3 in DNA: TGTGCCAGCAGTCCGAGGACAGGGGGCACTGAAGCTTTCTTT.

The V gene is TRBV6-1, the J gene TRBJ1-2, with a possible D match to TRBD1 (6 bases). This CDR3 region has 13 residues. V lost 3 bases and J lost 2, with 7 bases in between. Germline CDR1 MNHNS, CDR2 SASEGT. CDR3 in amino acids: CASSDQGNYGYTF. Written as DNA, the CDR3 is TGTGCCAGCAGTGATCAGGGGAACTATGGCTACACCTTC.

The CDR3 reads CASSQRQGSEAFF. CDR3 DNA: TGCGCCAGCAGCCAACGACAGGGGTCTGAAGCTTTCTTT. The chain joins TRBV4-3 to TRBJ1-1; 8 bases are a match to TRBD1. Germline lookup yields CDR1 LGHNA and CDR2 YSLEER. This CDR3 region has 13 residues. V was pared by 2 bases and J by 6 bases, with 2 bases of the junction left unmatched.

The CDR3 DNA sequence: TGCGCCAGCCAGGGGGCGTTAAACACCGGGGAGCTGTTTTTT. The encoded protein is CASQGALNTGELFF. The chain joins TRBV5-1 to TRBJ2-2, with 8 bases lining up with TRBD1. Trimming at V came to 7 bases and at J to 2 bases, leaving 4 bases not matched to a gene. The germline V gene has CDR1 SGHRS and CDR2 YFSETQ. The CDR3 is 14 amino acids.

This sequence joins TRBV7-2 and TRBJ2-3; 15 positions match TRBD2. The V gene's germline CDR1 is SGHTA and CDR2 FQGNSA. The CDR3 length is 19 residues. With 5 bases clipped from V and 3 bases from J, the junction kept 12 bases outside the gene matches. DNA of the CDR3: TGTGCCAGCAGCCTTCTCGGACTAGCGGGGGGGCCCGAGACAGATACGCAGTATTTT. Its translation is CASSLLGLAGGPETDTQYF.

This clone was counted a single time. This rearrangement joins TRBV5-4 to TRBJ1-1; TRBD1 agrees at 7 bases. This CDR3 contains 13 residues. CDR1 and CDR2 from the germline V gene are SGHNT and YYREEE (reference sequence). V was clipped by 5 bases and J by 9 bases; unmatched bases: 10. The CDR3 loop is CASREGTERKAFF. As DNA, the CDR3 is TGTGCCAGCAGGGAAGGGACAGAGAGGAAAGCTTTCTTT.

This sequence joins TRBV5-1 and TRBJ2-1, with TRBD1 identical over 9 bases. Germline lookup yields CDR1 SGHRS and CDR2 YFSETQ. V gave up 3 bases and J gave up 7 bases; unmatched junction bases: 8. This CDR3 comprises 15 residues. The CDR3 DNA follows: TGCGCCAGCAGCTGGGGACAGGGAGGCACGAATGAGCAGTTCTTC. Its translation: CASSWGQGGTNEQFF. Filled out from reference TRBV5-1 and TRBJ2-1, the complete variable domain reads KAGVTQTPRYLIKTRGQQVTLSCSPISGHRSVSWYQQTPGQGLQFLFEYFSETQRNKGNFPGRFSGRQFSNSRSEMNVSTLELGDSALYLCASSWGQGGTNEQFFGPGTRLTVL.

The chain's CDR3 is CASSQVAGYEQYF. The CDR3 nucleotides read TGTGCCAGCAGCCAAGTAGCGGGGTACGAGCAGTACTTC. The rearrangement uses TRBV14 and TRBJ2-7; 8 bases match TRBD2. Per the germline V gene, CDR1 is SGHDN and CDR2 is FVKESK. The CDR3 runs 13 residues. V trimming: 1 base; J trimming: 4 bases; junction bases outside the gene matches: 0.

The rearrangement joins TRBV7-2 to TRBJ1-5; 7 bases line up with TRBD1. Trimming took 2 bases from V and 3 from J; bases not matched to a gene: 4. Germline V gene lookup returns CDR1 SGHTA and CDR2 FQGNSA. The length of the CDR3 is 15 residues. The CDR3 loop reads CASSLSTGHNQPQHF. The CDR3 DNA follows: TGTGCCAGCAGCTTATCGACAGGGCACAATCAGCCCCAGCATTTT.

This chain uses TRBV7-6 with TRBJ2-1, with 8 nucleotides matching TRBD2. The CDR3 is 16 residues long. Losses at the gene ends were 1 base for V and 5 bases for J; bases not matched to a gene: 7. CDR1 and CDR2 from the germline V gene are SGHVS and FNYEAQ. The CDR3 DNA reads TGTGCCAGCAGCTTAGAGGGTAGCGGGGCTGACAATGAGCAGTTCTTC. It translates to CASSLEGSGADNEQFF.

Concerning this clone: Because the CDR3's place on the DNA is in doubt, the DNA is left out and the CDR3 is given as listed by TCRdb. The chain has TRBV3-1 (or the pseudogene TRBV3-2) and TRBJ2-1; TRBD1, as called in the table, went unchecked against the DNA. The CDR3 length equals 15 residues, ends included. CDR1 and CDR2 from the germline V gene are LGHDT and YNNKEL (reference sequence). The CDR3 sequence is CASSQVGIGAPPRFF.

The rearrangement joins TRBV7-2 to TRBJ2-3; TRBD2 might be the D (7 bases). CDR1 is SGHTA and CDR2 is FQGNSA in the germline V gene. The CDR3 sequence is 15 residues long. The ends were cut back, 0 bases at V and 4 bases at J, with 11 bases in the middle. CDR3 coding DNA: TGTGCCAGCAGCTTAGCGGGGGGGCCCTCAGATACGCAGTATTTT. This sequence encodes CASSLAGGPSDTQYF. Full variable domain (outside the CDR3, taken from reference TRBV7-2 and TRBJ2-3): GAGVSQSPSNKVTEKGKDVELRCDPISGHTALYWYRQSLGQGLEFLIYFQGNSAPDKSGLPSDRFSAERTGGSVSTLTIQRTQQEDSAVYLCASSLAGGPSDTQYFGPGTRLTVL.

The chain has TRBV2 and TRBJ1-4; 9 positions agree with TRBD1. V gave up 6 bases and J gave up 8 bases; unmatched junction bases: 10. Germline loops: CDR1 SNHLY, CDR2 FYNNEI. The CDR3 totals 15 residues. CDR3 sequence reads: CASRGQGHDLEKLFF. Here the CDR3 DNA reads TGTGCCAGCAGAGGACAGGGGCACGATTTGGAAAAACTGTTTTTT. The full variable domain, with the rest looked up from reference TRBV2 and TRBJ1-4, is EPEVTQTPSHQVTQMGQEVILRCVPISNHLYFYWYRQILGQKVEFLVSFYNNEISEKSEIFDDQFSVERPDGSNFTLKIRSTKLEDSAMYFCASRGQGHDLEKLFFGSGTQLSVL.